The next 14 T cell receptor beta chains were all read from a single sample in a study of T cell responses to AZD1222 COVID-19 vaccine. Sequencing used immunoSEQ multiplex PCR; TCRdb keeps in-frame clones, though not all of them. The table includes about 100,000 clones, about 83% detected once. Here the sequenced sample was peripheral blood, taken on day 0 of AZD1222 vaccination. The origin of the receptors is an adult in good health.

In this sample, this clone turned up once. This chain uses TRBV2 with TRBJ1-5, with 9 bases matching TRBD1. The germline V gene encodes CDR1 SNHLY and CDR2 FYNNEI. V trimming: 7 bases; J trimming: 7 bases; junction bases outside the gene matches: 5. The CDR3 loop spans 13 amino acids. The CDR3 coding sequence is TGTGCCAGCATGGGACAGGGTGGGCAGCCCCAGCATTTT. Translating it yields CASMGQGGQPQHF. The variable domain in full, with the rest retrieved from reference TRBV2 and TRBJ1-5, is EPEVTQTPSHQVTQMGQEVILRCVPISNHLYFYWYRQILGQKVEFLVSFYNNEISEKSEIFDDQFSVERPDGSNFTLKIRSTKLEDSAMYFCASMGQGGQPQHFGDGTRLSIL.

The rearrangement joins TRBV7-2 to TRBJ1-3; possible D gene TRBD1, 5 bases. Between the trimmed V and J ends, which lost 5 bases and 7 bases, there was a span of 18 bases. Germline CDR1 reads SGHTA; CDR2 reads FQGNSA. The CDR3 contains 15 residues. This CDR3 reads CASSAHQGAGNTIYF. For the CDR3, the DNA is TGTGCCAGCAGCGCCCACCAAGGGGCGGGGAACACCATATATTTT.

This chain connects TRBV7-9 to TRBJ1-1; D is unclear. CDR1 and CDR2 from the germline V gene are SEHNR and FQNEAQ (reference sequence). Deletions cut 5 bases from V and 1 base from J, with 11 bases between. The CDR3 sequence is 14 residues long. Here the CDR3 reads CASSPRAKNTEAFF. CDR3 bases: TGTGCCAGCAGCCCTCGGGCCAAGAACACTGAAGCTTTCTTT. Combining the CDR3 with reference TRBV7-9 and TRBJ1-1 gives the whole variable domain DTGVSQNPRHKITKRGQNVTFRCDPISEHNRLYWYRQTLGQGPEFLTYFQNEAQLEKSRLLSDRFSAERPKGSFSTLEIQRTEQGDSAMYLCASSPRAKNTEAFFGQGTRLTVV.

This chain connects TRBV2 to TRBJ1-5, with D possibly TRBD1 on 5 matching bases. Trimming stripped 6 bases from V and 4 bases from J, with 19 bases between. CDR1 and CDR2 from the germline V gene are SNHLY and FYNNEI. This CDR3 spans 16 amino acids. The CDR3 protein is CASSQQSRDGNQPQHF. DNA of the CDR3: TGTGCCAGCAGCCAACAATCCCGGGACGGTAATCAGCCCCAGCATTTT.

The V and J genes are TRBV12-3 or TRBV12-4 and TRBJ1-1, with a weak D call TRBD1 (5 bases). V was cut by 2 bases and J by 7 bases, with 8 bases left in between. The CDR3 contains 12 residues. The CDR3 region is CASSLRQSEAFF. DNA for the CDR3: TGTGCCAGCAGTTTACGACAGAGTGAAGCTTTCTTT.

J is TRBJ1-5 and V is TRBV28; D unresolved. Trimming left V 7 bases short and J 4 bases short, with 17 bases between. The CDR3 totals 15 residues. Germline V gives CDR1 MDHEN, CDR2 SYDVKM. CDR3 nucleotides: TGTGCCAGCAACAATCCGGGGAAGGGAAATCAGCCCCAGCATTTT. It encodes CASNNPGKGNQPQHF. The variable domain in full, with the rest retrieved from reference TRBV28 and TRBJ1-5, is DVKVTQSSRYLVKRTGEKVFLECVQDMDHENMFWYRQDPGLGLRLIYFSYDVKMKEKGDIPEGYSVSREKKERFSLILESASTNQTSMYLCASNNPGKGNQPQHFGDGTRLSIL.

The chain recombines TRBV28 with TRBJ2-2; D may be TRBD2 (5 bases). Germline-derived CDR1 and CDR2 are MDHEN and SYDVKM. CDR3 length: 19 residues. Between the trimmed V and J ends, which lost 1 base and 3 bases, there was a span of 21 bases. This chain's CDR3 is CASSLFGNVGNSDTGELFF. CDR3 coding DNA: TGTGCCAGCAGTTTATTCGGGAATGTGGGTAACAGCGACACCGGGGAGCTGTTTTTT.

The chain has TRBV2 and TRBJ1-1; 8 bases fit TRBD1. This CDR3 spans 13 amino acids. Germline CDR1 and CDR2: SNHLY and FYNNEI. Losses at the gene ends were 6 bases for V and 4 bases for J; bases not matched to a gene: 4. The CDR3 spells CASRIGTGTEAFF. In nucleotides, the CDR3 is TGTGCCAGCAGGATCGGGACAGGCACTGAAGCTTTCTTT.

The rearrangement uses TRBV27 and TRBJ2-7, with D tentatively TRBD1 (6 bases). Germline V lookup: CDR1 MNHEY, CDR2 SMNVEV (reference sequence). The ends were cut back, 8 bases at V and 2 bases at J, with 10 bases in the middle. This CDR3 comprises 12 residues. The DNA for the CDR3 is TGTGCCAGCGGGACACCTACCTACGAGCAGTACTTC. Amino acid sequence: CASGTPTYEQYF.

V usage is TRBV11-1 and J usage is TRBJ2-1; D unclear. The germline V gene has CDR1 SGHAT and CDR2 FQDESV (reference sequence). The CDR3 runs to 12 residues. V was pared by 3 bases and J by 9 bases, with 9 bases between. DNA for the CDR3: TGTGCCAGCAGCTTGAAGACTGTTGAGCAGTTCTTC. Translated: CASSLKTVEQFF. The full variable domain, rest sourced from reference TRBV11-1 and TRBJ2-1, is EAEVAQSPRYKITEKSQAVAFWCDPISGHATLYWYRQILGQGPELLVQFQDESVVDDSQLPKDRFSAERLKGVDSTLKIQPAELGDSAMYLCASSLKTVEQFFGPGTRLTVL.

V and J are TRBV5-4 and TRBJ2-3, with 9 bases that match TRBD2. V trimming: 0 bases; J trimming: 4 bases; junction bases outside the gene matches: 12. The CDR3 extends over 18 amino acids. The V gene's germline CDR1 is SGHNT and CDR2 YYREEE (reference sequence). As DNA, the CDR3 is TGTGCCAGCAGCTTGGAGTTGGTGCGGGGGGGCATATCAGATACGCAGTATTTT. It translates to CASSLELVRGGISDTQYF.

The chain recombines TRBV20-1 with TRBJ2-5; 10 bases are a match to TRBD2. CDR3 length equals 14 residues. Losses at the gene ends were 3 bases for V and 4 bases for J; bases not matched to a gene: 5. The V gene's germline CDR1 is DFQATT and CDR2 SNEGSKA (reference sequence). CDR3 sequence (DNA): TGCAGTGCTAGTTCTAGCGGGAGACCAGAGACCCAGTACTTC. It encodes CSASSSGRPETQYF.

This clone turned up a few times. This chain connects TRBV5-1 to TRBJ1-1; no definite D call. Trimming took off 2 bases at V and 2 bases at J, with 7 bases between the two ends. CDR1 is SGHRS, CDR2 YFSETQ, per germline. CDR3 length: 13 residues. The CDR3 is CASSLSDNTEAFF. The CDR3 DNA reads as TGCGCCAGCAGCTTAAGCGATAACACTGAAGCTTTCTTT.

The V call is TRBV27, the J call TRBJ2-7; D is possibly TRBD2 (6 bases). V lost 3 bases and J 0 bases, leaving 9 bases between the germline ends. The germline V gene has CDR1 MNHEY and CDR2 SMNVEV (reference sequence). There are 14 residues in the CDR3. The CDR3 DNA reads TGTGCCAGCAGTTTTAGGAGGGGCTCCTACGAGCAGTACTTC. This sequence encodes CASSFRRGSYEQYF.